Listed here are 22 T cell receptor beta chains from one sample, sequenced in a study of OX40 agonist ivuxolimab in advanced cancers. The method was immunoSEQ multiplex PCR; TCRdb's version includes in-frame clones alone and lacks a portion of them. The sample includes tens of thousands of clones, approximately 88% of them seen just once. Sequencing used CD4+ or CD8+ T cells sorted from blood, obtained in a trial of the OX40 agonist ivuxolimab. The receptors originated from an adult with an advanced solid tumor such as melanoma, head and neck, liver or kidney cancer.

CDR3 region: CASYGPSYEQYF. As DNA, the CDR3 is TGTGCCAGTTACGGGCCGTCCTACGAGCAGTACTTC. J is TRBJ2-7 and V is TRBV28; D is uncertain. The CDR3 is 12 residues long. Germline CDR1 is MDHEN and CDR2 is SYDVKM. V gave up 9 bases and J gave up 1 base, with 10 bases separating them.

CDR3 coding DNA: TGTGCCACCAGCAGAGAAGGCTATGGGATAGGAAACACCATATATTTT. This sequence encodes CATSREGYGIGNTIYF. The rearrangement uses TRBV15 and TRBJ1-3; no firm D call. Trimming pared 0 bases from V and 4 bases from J, leaving 13 bases between. The germline V gene encodes CDR1 LNHNV and CDR2 YYDKDF (reference sequence). The CDR3 contains 16 residues.

This chain links TRBV5-1 with TRBJ2-3; tentative D call: TRBD1 (6 bases). V was pared by 1 base and J by 2 bases, with 8 bases between. From germline, CDR1 is SGHRS and CDR2 YFSETQ. The CDR3 covers 14 residues. The chain's CDR3 is CASSLQGPTDTQYF. CDR3 nucleotides: TGCGCCAGCAGCTTGCAGGGGCCCACAGATACGCAGTATTTT. The whole variable domain, remainder taken from reference TRBV5-1 and TRBJ2-3, is KAGVTQTPRYLIKTRGQQVTLSCSPISGHRSVSWYQQTPGQGLQFLFEYFSETQRNKGNFPGRFSGRQFSNSRSEMNVSTLELGDSALYLCASSLQGPTDTQYFGPGTRLTVL.

The chain links TRBV5-4 to TRBJ2-5; 9 bases match TRBD2. V lost 4 bases to trimming and J lost 1 base; unmatched junction nucleotides: 5. There are 15 residues in the CDR3. The germline CDR1 and CDR2 sequences are SGHNT and YYREEE (reference sequence). The DNA of the CDR3 is TGTGCCAGCAGCATCGGACTAGCGACCCAAGAGACCCAGTACTTC. Its translation is CASSIGLATQETQYF.

This clone occurred once. The V and J genes are TRBV27 and TRBJ2-7; no firm D call. Germline loops: CDR1 MNHEY, CDR2 SMNVEV (reference sequence). The germline V and J ends were trimmed by 2 bases and 2 bases, with 22 bases remaining between them. CDR3 length equals 18 residues. In DNA, the CDR3 is TGTGCCAGCAGTTTAAGGTCCGTTCGGGCCCTTATCCCCTACGAGCAGTACTTC. It specifies CASSLRSVRALIPYEQYF.

This chain connects TRBV11-3 to TRBJ2-1; 7 nucleotides line up with TRBD2. Germline CDR1 SGHNT, CDR2 YENEEA. The CDR3 is 14 amino acids. J lost 6 bases, V lost 1 base, and 3 bases had no gene match. As DNA, the CDR3 is TGTGCCAGCAGCTTAGGAGCGGGAAGCAATGAGCAGTTCTTC. Encoded protein: CASSLGAGSNEQFF.

The chain links TRBV5-1 to TRBJ2-7; D might be TRBD1 or TRBD2, each matching 5 bases. Germline CDR1 and CDR2: SGHRS and YFSETQ. Between the trimmed V and J ends, which lost 3 bases and 6 bases, there was a span of 19 bases. CDR3 length: 15 amino acids. As DNA, the CDR3 is TGCGCCAGCAGCTCCACTTCCGGGGCAATCGGCGAGCAGTACTTC. Protein: CASSSTSGAIGEQYF.

The chain uses TRBV7-2 and TRBJ2-6; D is unclear. The germline V and J ends were trimmed by 1 base and 2 bases, with 9 bases remaining between them. The CDR3 has 16 residues. The V gene's germline CDR1 is SGHTA and CDR2 FQGNSA. The CDR3 protein is CASSLGSGAGANVLTF. The CDR3 nucleotides read TGTGCCAGCAGCTTAGGGTCGGGCGCTGGGGCCAACGTCCTGACTTTC. The entire variable domain, with the rest obtained from reference TRBV7-2 and TRBJ2-6, is as follows: GAGVSQSPSNKVTEKGKDVELRCDPISGHTALYWYRQSLGQGLEFLIYFQGNSAPDKSGLPSDRFSAERTGGSVSTLTIQRTQQEDSAVYLCASSLGSGAGANVLTFGAGSRLTVL.

V and J are TRBV6-5 and TRBJ2-6; no firm D call. The length of the CDR3 is 15 residues. Between the trimmed V and J ends, which lost 0 bases and 0 bases, there was a span of 3 bases. The germline V gene has CDR1 MNHEY and CDR2 SVGAGI. CDR3 amino acids: CASSYSSSGANVLTF. CDR3 in DNA: TGTGCCAGCAGTTACTCTAGCTCTGGGGCCAACGTCCTGACTTTC.

The V gene is TRBV11-3, the J gene TRBJ2-1, with D maybe TRBD2 (5 bases). V lost 5 bases to trimming and J lost 0 bases, with 11 bases between them. CDR3 length: 15 amino acids. CDR1 is SGHNT, CDR2 YENEEA, per germline. CDR3 loop: CASSLWGDSYNEQFF. The CDR3 nucleotides read TGTGCCAGCAGCCTATGGGGAGACTCCTACAATGAGCAGTTCTTC.

This rearrangement joins TRBV28 to TRBJ1-2, with TRBD1 as a possible D gene (5 bases). V lost 5 bases to trimming and J lost 9 bases, with 19 bases between them. Germline loops: CDR1 MDHEN, CDR2 SYDVKM. This CDR3 spans 14 amino acids. The CDR3 coding sequence is TGTGCCAGCAGTCCTGCCGGGGACGATGCGAGCTACACCTTC. This encodes CASSPAGDDASYTF.

The chain employs TRBV5-1 and TRBJ1-1, with D hard to call. V lost 0 bases and J 3 bases, leaving 6 bases between the germline ends. Germline CDR1 SGHRS, CDR2 YFSETQ. This CDR3 comprises 13 residues. This chain's CDR3 is CASSLEADTEAFF. The CDR3, as DNA: TGCGCCAGCAGCTTGGAGGCCGACACTGAAGCTTTCTTT.

The chain is built from TRBV28 and TRBJ2-7; 8 positions agree with TRBD1. V was clipped by 3 bases and J by 3 bases; unmatched bases: 13. This CDR3 is built from 17 residues. The germline gives CDR1 MDHEN, CDR2 SYDVKM. Here the CDR3 DNA reads TGTGCCAGCAGTTTTCAAGGGACAGGCGCCACTTTCTACGAGCAGTACTTC. This translates into CASSFQGTGATFYEQYF.

This chain links TRBV18 with TRBJ2-7, with 10 positions matching TRBD2. The CDR3 length is 15 residues. Germline trimming cut 3 bases from V and 11 bases from J; bases unmatched to any gene: 13. The germline gives CDR1 KGHSH, CDR2 LQKENI. CDR3 region: CASSPGSSGGGRKYF. CDR3 bases: TGTGCCAGCTCACCGGGTTCTAGCGGGGGAGGTCGGAAGTACTTC.

The gene calls are TRBV27 and TRBJ2-3, with D uncertain. Trimming cost V 7 bases and J 0 bases, with 11 bases left between them. The CDR3 is 14 residues long. CDR1 and CDR2 (germline): MNHEY, SMNVEV (reference sequence). CDR3 nucleotides: TGTGCCAGCACCCGTGGTGTGAGCACAGATACGCAGTATTTT. The encoded protein is CASTRGVSTDTQYF.

The rearrangement uses TRBV7-9 and TRBJ2-6; D not resolved. Trimming stripped 6 bases from V and 2 bases from J, with 5 bases between. Germline assignment: CDR1 SEHNR and CDR2 FQNEAQ (reference sequence). CDR3 size: 13 residues. The CDR3 DNA sequence: TGTGCCAGCAGAGGAGCTGGGGCCAACGTCCTGACTTTC. As protein: CASRGAGANVLTF.

DNA for the CDR3: TGCGCCAGCAGCCTCGGGAGGGACTATGGCTACACCTTC. Translated, it gives CASSLGRDYGYTF. The chain has TRBV10-1 and TRBJ1-2; D uncertain. Germline V gives CDR1 WNHNN, CDR2 SYGVQD (reference sequence). CDR3 size: 13 residues. V was trimmed by 6 bases and J by 3 bases, leaving 11 bases between them.

The chain couples TRBV5-1 to TRBJ2-1, with D perhaps matching TRBD2 (6 bases). Germline assignment: CDR1 SGHRS and CDR2 YFSETQ. The CDR3 length is 14 residues. V was cut by 3 bases and J by 8 bases, with 15 bases left in between. The DNA for the CDR3 is TGCGCCAGCAGCTCGGGACTGAGCCATGATGAGCAGTTCTTC. Protein product: CASSSGLSHDEQFF.

The chain uses TRBV18 and TRBJ2-7; D is tentatively TRBD1 or TRBD2 (6 bases each). CDR1 KGHSH and CDR2 LQKENI come from the germline V gene. The CDR3 runs 16 residues. Trimming removed 0 bases from V and 4 bases from J, with 16 bases in between. The CDR3 is CASSPPRGQGKYEQYF. The DNA of the CDR3 is TGTGCCAGCTCACCACCTCGGGGGCAGGGGAAATACGAGCAGTACTTC.

This chain links TRBV5-1 with TRBJ2-3, with no clear D. V dropped 0 bases and J dropped 1 base, with 12 bases sitting between them. Per germline, CDR1 SGHRS and CDR2 YFSETQ. This CDR3 has 16 amino acids. The CDR3 DNA reads TGCGCCAGCAGCTTGGCCTTGTCAGTGGGCACAGATACGCAGTATTTT. Encoded protein: CASSLALSVGTDTQYF.

J is TRBJ2-1 and V is TRBV5-8, with D perhaps assigned TRBD1 or TRBD2 (5 bases each). This CDR3 is built from 15 residues. The V end lost 4 bases, the J end lost 7 bases, and 18 bases lay between the germline ends. Germline V CDR1 and CDR2: SGHTS, YDEGEE. The CDR3 is CASSPSGTLGNEQFF. As DNA, the CDR3 is TGTGCCAGCAGCCCTTCCGGGACCCTGGGAAATGAGCAGTTCTTC.

This clone has a handful of counts. V gene TRBV5-4 combines with J gene TRBJ2-5; the match to TRBD1 covers 9 bases. With V trimmed by 0 bases and J by 5 bases, 5 bases remained unmatched. The germline V gene encodes CDR1 SGHNT and CDR2 YYREEE (reference sequence). The CDR3 runs 15 residues. CDR3 nucleotides: TGTGCCAGCAGCTTGGACAGGGGGCATGGGGAGACCCAGTACTTC. Its protein is CASSLDRGHGETQYF.